These T cell receptor beta chains were read from a single sample in a study of blood T cell repertoires in COVID-19. Profiled with immunoSEQ multiplex PCR; TCRdb holds only in-frame clones, not every one. The sample includes some 57,000 clones, more than 85% of them seen just once. The sample taken for sequencing was peripheral blood. These receptors came from a man in his fifties or sixties with active COVID-19. The CDR3 runs from the conserved cysteine through the conserved F or W. The D gene is left open where the match is weak. Clone size is stated in some rows and not others, as once, few, many or a class when expanded.

d_gene: TRBD1; abundance: NA; j_gene: TRBJ1-3; v_gene: TRBV28; CDR3nt: TGTGCCAGCAGTTTAGCGCCAGGGGGCAGATCTGGAAACACCATATATTTT; CDR3aa: CASSLAPGGRSGNTIYF
d_gene: NA; abundance: NA; j_gene: TRBJ2-7; v_gene: TRBV27; CDR3nt: TGTGCCAGCAGTTTATACGGCAGGGGAGCCTACGAGCAGTACTTC; CDR3aa: CASSLYGRGAYEQYF
d_gene: NA; abundance: NA; j_gene: TRBJ1-1; v_gene: TRBV19; CDR3nt: TGTGCCAGTCACGCCTCCCGCGGCAGGGCTGGTGAAGCTTTCTTT; CDR3aa: CASHASRGRAGEAFF
d_gene: NA; abundance: NA; j_gene: TRBJ2-3; v_gene: TRBV20-1; CDR3nt: TGCAGTAGACTCTTCACAGATACGCAGTATTTT; CDR3aa: CSRLFTDTQYF
d_gene: TRBD2; abundance: NA; j_gene: TRBJ2-2; v_gene: TRBV5-5; CDR3nt: TGTGCCAGCAGCAGACTAGCGGGGGGGAACACCGGGGAGCTGTTTTTT; CDR3aa: CASSRLAGGNTGELFF
d_gene: TRBD2; abundance: NA; j_gene: TRBJ2-3; v_gene: TRBV30; CDR3nt: TGTGCCTGGAGTGTACTGCGTGAGCGGGAGACAGATACGCAGTATTTT; CDR3aa: CAWSVLRERETDTQYF
d_gene: NA; abundance: once; j_gene: TRBJ1-6; v_gene: TRBV5-1; CDR3nt: TGCGCCAGTTCACTGACAGGACCAGAGTCACCCCTCCACTTT; CDR3aa: CASSLTGPESPLHF
d_gene: NA; abundance: NA; j_gene: TRBJ1-1; v_gene: TRBV7-9; CDR3nt: TGTGCCAGCAACGAGAGGGCCAACACTGAAGCTTTCTTT; CDR3aa: CASNERANTEAFF
d_gene: TRBD1; abundance: NA; j_gene: TRBJ2-1; v_gene: TRBV5-1; CDR3nt: TGCGCCAGCAGCTTGGTTTACGGGACAGCCTACAATGAGCAGTTCTTC; CDR3aa: CASSLVYGTAYNEQFF
d_gene: NA; abundance: NA; j_gene: TRBJ2-2; v_gene: TRBV5-1; CDR3nt: TGCGCCAGCAGCTCGCAGGTTTCCACCGGGGAGCTGTTTTTT; CDR3aa: CASSSQVSTGELFF
d_gene: TRBD2; abundance: NA; j_gene: TRBJ2-3; v_gene: TRBV3-1/TRBV3-2; CDR3nt: TGTGCCAGCAGCCAATTAGCGGGAGTCCCAGATACGCAGTATTTT; CDR3aa: CASSQLAGVPDTQYF
d_gene: TRBD2; abundance: NA; j_gene: TRBJ2-3; v_gene: TRBV28; CDR3nt: TGTGCCAGCAGCTTAGCGGGGGGGATCACAGATACGCAGTATTTT; CDR3aa: CASSLAGGITDTQYF
d_gene: TRBD1; abundance: NA; j_gene: TRBJ1-2; v_gene: TRBV6-2/TRBV6-3; CDR3nt: TGTGCCAGCAGTACAGGGGATGGAGGCTACACCTTC; CDR3aa: CASSTGDGGYTF
d_gene: NA; abundance: NA; j_gene: TRBJ1-3; v_gene: TRBV15; CDR3nt: TGTGCCACCAGCAGAGATCGCCAGGGCCCTGGAAACACCATATATTTT; CDR3aa: CATSRDRQGPGNTIYF
d_gene: NA; abundance: NA; j_gene: TRBJ2-1; v_gene: TRBV3-1/TRBV3-2; CDR3nt: TGTGCCAGCAGCCAAGATTATCTTGAGCAGTTCTTC; CDR3aa: CASSQDYLEQFF
d_gene: NA; abundance: NA; j_gene: TRBJ2-2; v_gene: TRBV11-2; CDR3nt: TGTGCCAGCAGCTTAAAGCTCCCGTTCGCGAACACCGGGGAGCTGTTTTTT; CDR3aa: CASSLKLPFANTGELFF
d_gene: NA; abundance: NA; j_gene: TRBJ2-5; v_gene: TRBV27; CDR3nt: TGTGCCAGCAGTTTAGGACGGGGAGAGACCCAGTACTTC; CDR3aa: CASSLGRGETQYF
d_gene: NA; abundance: NA; j_gene: TRBJ1-2; v_gene: TRBV7-8; CDR3nt: TGTGCCAGCAGCTTAGATCCGGGAGTAAGCTATGGCTACACCTTC; CDR3aa: CASSLDPGVSYGYTF
d_gene: NA; abundance: NA; j_gene: TRBJ2-1; v_gene: TRBV3-1/TRBV3-2; CDR3nt: TGTGCCAGCAGCCAAGGGATTGGGCTCCGCAATGAGCAGTTCTTC; CDR3aa: CASSQGIGLRNEQFF
d_gene: NA; abundance: NA; j_gene: TRBJ2-5; v_gene: TRBV30; CDR3nt: TGTGCCTGGACAGGGAGGTTCCAAGAGACCCAGTACTTC; CDR3aa: CAWTGRFQETQYF
d_gene: TRBD1; abundance: NA; j_gene: TRBJ2-1; v_gene: TRBV12-3/TRBV12-4; CDR3nt: TGTGCCAGCAGCTGGGACAGGGTCAATGAGCAGTTCTTC; CDR3aa: CASSWDRVNEQFF
d_gene: NA; abundance: NA; j_gene: TRBJ2-5; v_gene: TRBV5-1; CDR3nt: TGCGCCAGCAGCTTGGCCGTGAACAGGGTGGTCGGGGAGACCCAGTACTTC; CDR3aa: CASSLAVNRVVGETQYF
d_gene: NA; abundance: NA; j_gene: TRBJ1-1; v_gene: TRBV7-9; CDR3nt: TGTGCCAGCAGTCGACAGCTGAACACTGAAGCTTTCTTT; CDR3aa: CASSRQLNTEAFF
d_gene: NA; abundance: once; j_gene: TRBJ2-4; v_gene: TRBV2; CDR3nt: TGTGCCAGCAGGACAATCAGGGGACCGGCCAAAAACATTCAGTACTTC; CDR3aa: CASRTIRGPAKNIQYF
d_gene: TRBD2; abundance: NA; j_gene: TRBJ2-3; v_gene: TRBV10-3; CDR3nt: TGTGCCATCTCAAGTCTAGCGGGAGCGGCAGATACGCAGTATTTT; CDR3aa: CAISSLAGAADTQYF
d_gene: NA; abundance: NA; j_gene: TRBJ2-2; v_gene: TRBV7-2; CDR3nt: TGTGCCAGCAGCTTATTATCTAGCGCGGGCGGGGAGCTGTTTTTT; CDR3aa: CASSLLSSAGGELFF
d_gene: NA; abundance: NA; j_gene: TRBJ1-4; v_gene: TRBV6-5; CDR3nt: TGTGCCAGCAGCCGAACAGGGCGCGGTGAAAAACTGTTTTTT; CDR3aa: CASSRTGRGEKLFF
d_gene: TRBD2; abundance: NA; j_gene: TRBJ2-7; v_gene: TRBV4-1; CDR3nt: TGCGCCAGCAGCCTGCAAGCGGGACTTGCCTACGAGCAGTACTTC; CDR3aa: CASSLQAGLAYEQYF
d_gene: NA; abundance: once; j_gene: TRBJ1-2; v_gene: TRBV6-2/TRBV6-3; CDR3nt: TGTGCCAGCAGTTACAGACATAACTATGGCTACACCTTC; CDR3aa: CASSYRHNYGYTF
d_gene: NA; abundance: NA; j_gene: TRBJ1-1; v_gene: TRBV7-6; CDR3nt: TGTGCCAGCAGCCCCCGGACAGTCGGCACTGAAGCTTTCTTT; CDR3aa: CASSPRTVGTEAFF
d_gene: NA; abundance: NA; j_gene: TRBJ2-3; v_gene: TRBV19; CDR3nt: TGTGCCAGTAAAAATCAGGGATCCACAGATACGCAGTATTTT; CDR3aa: CASKNQGSTDTQYF
d_gene: TRBD1; abundance: NA; j_gene: TRBJ2-2; v_gene: TRBV24-1; CDR3nt: TGTGCCACCAGTGATTTGAGGCAGGGGGCCGCCGGGGAGCTGTTTTTT; CDR3aa: CATSDLRQGAAGELFF
d_gene: NA; abundance: few; j_gene: TRBJ2-1; v_gene: TRBV19; CDR3nt: TGTGCCAGTAGTATCTCTGCGGATAGCTCCTACAATGAGCAGTTCTTC; CDR3aa: CASSISADSSYNEQFF
d_gene: TRBD1; abundance: NA; j_gene: TRBJ2-7; v_gene: TRBV2; CDR3nt: TGTGCCAGCAGTGAAGCGCGGACAGGGCCGTACGAGCAGTACTTC; CDR3aa: CASSEARTGPYEQYF
d_gene: TRBD2; abundance: NA; j_gene: TRBJ2-7; v_gene: TRBV7-2; CDR3nt: TGTGCCAGCAGCTTAGGGATGGCGGGGGGAAAATACGAGCAGTACTTC; CDR3aa: CASSLGMAGGKYEQYF
d_gene: TRBD2; abundance: NA; j_gene: TRBJ2-5; v_gene: TRBV27; CDR3nt: TGTGCCAGCAGGCCGGGACTAGCGGGAGGGGGGGAGACCCAGTACTTC; CDR3aa: CASRPGLAGGGETQYF
d_gene: TRBD1; abundance: NA; j_gene: TRBJ2-3; v_gene: TRBV5-1; CDR3nt: TGCGCCAGCAGCTTGGTCCCGGACAGGGGAGATACGCAGTATTTT; CDR3aa: CASSLVPDRGDTQYF
d_gene: TRBD2; abundance: NA; j_gene: TRBJ2-3; v_gene: TRBV10-1; CDR3nt: TGCGCCAGCAGTATCCTAGCGGGGGGCACAGATACGCAGTATTTT; CDR3aa: CASSILAGGTDTQYF
d_gene: TRBD1; abundance: NA; j_gene: TRBJ1-2; v_gene: TRBV6-6; CDR3nt: TGTGCCAGCATGGTTCCGGGGACAGGCTATTATGGCTACACCTTC; CDR3aa: CASMVPGTGYYGYTF
d_gene: NA; abundance: NA; j_gene: TRBJ2-3; v_gene: TRBV7-8; CDR3nt: TGTGCCAGCAGCTTAGCTTACCTCACGGGGAGCACGCAGTATTTT; CDR3aa: CASSLAYLTGSTQYF
d_gene: NA; abundance: NA; j_gene: TRBJ2-3; v_gene: TRBV30; CDR3nt: TGTGCCTCATCCCCGGGGGTAGATACGCAGTATTTT; CDR3aa: CASSPGVDTQYF
d_gene: TRBD2; abundance: NA; j_gene: TRBJ2-4; v_gene: TRBV4-1; CDR3nt: TGCGCCAGCAGCCAAGAAGTAGCAGGGCTAGCGGGAGCCAAAAACATTCAGTACTTC; CDR3aa: CASSQEVAGLAGAKNIQYF
d_gene: TRBD2; abundance: NA; j_gene: TRBJ2-3; v_gene: TRBV7-9; CDR3nt: TGTGCCAGCAGCTTAGTGGCTAGCGGGGGGGATACGCAGTATTTT; CDR3aa: CASSLVASGGDTQYF
d_gene: TRBD1; abundance: NA; j_gene: TRBJ1-3; v_gene: TRBV19; CDR3nt: TGTGCCAGTACCTATAGAGGGGACAGGGCTGGAAACACCATATATTTT; CDR3aa: CASTYRGDRAGNTIYF
d_gene: NA; abundance: NA; j_gene: TRBJ2-5; v_gene: TRBV7-6; CDR3nt: TGTGCCAGCAGCTTAGGTCTGGTGGGGCCGCTACAAGAGACCCAGTACTTC; CDR3aa: CASSLGLVGPLQETQYF
d_gene: NA; abundance: NA; j_gene: TRBJ2-4; v_gene: TRBV3-1/TRBV3-2; CDR3nt: TGTGCCAGCAGCCATCTACAGGGTATGGCCAAAAACATTCAGTACTTC; CDR3aa: CASSHLQGMAKNIQYF
d_gene: NA; abundance: NA; j_gene: TRBJ2-1; v_gene: TRBV5-1; CDR3nt: TGCGCCAGCAGCCCGAGGGGAGGTTCCTACAATGAGCAGTTCTTC; CDR3aa: CASSPRGGSYNEQFF
d_gene: TRBD2; abundance: NA; j_gene: TRBJ2-3; v_gene: TRBV30; CDR3nt: TGTGCCTGGAGTGACAAAGCGGGGGGGCCAGATACGCAGTATTTT; CDR3aa: CAWSDKAGGPDTQYF
d_gene: TRBD1; abundance: NA; j_gene: TRBJ1-1; v_gene: TRBV4-2; CDR3nt: TGTGCCAGCAGCCAAGGCGGGACAGAGAACACTGAAGCTTTCTTT; CDR3aa: CASSQGGTENTEAFF
d_gene: NA; abundance: NA; j_gene: TRBJ1-3; v_gene: TRBV7-9; CDR3nt: TGTGCCAGCAGCCAGGACTTCGCCTCTGGAAACACCATATATTTT; CDR3aa: CASSQDFASGNTIYF
d_gene: TRBD2; abundance: NA; j_gene: TRBJ2-1; v_gene: TRBV7-9; CDR3nt: TGTGCCAGCAGCCCCGGTATAGCGGGAAGGAATGAGCAGTTCTTC; CDR3aa: CASSPGIAGRNEQFF
d_gene: TRBD1; abundance: NA; j_gene: TRBJ1-5; v_gene: TRBV6-1; CDR3nt: TGTGCCAGCAGTGGCCGGTTAGGGGGCTTTAGCAATCAGCCCCAGCATTTT; CDR3aa: CASSGRLGGFSNQPQHF
d_gene: NA; abundance: NA; j_gene: TRBJ2-2; v_gene: TRBV7-9; CDR3nt: TGTGCCAGCAGCCCACTGGCCGGGGAGCTGTTTTTT; CDR3aa: CASSPLAGELFF
d_gene: NA; abundance: NA; j_gene: TRBJ1-3; v_gene: TRBV30; CDR3nt: TGTGCCTGGAGTGGCGATACTGGAAACACCATATATTTT; CDR3aa: CAWSGDTGNTIYF
d_gene: NA; abundance: NA; j_gene: TRBJ2-2; v_gene: TRBV5-4; CDR3nt: TGTGCCAGCAGCCCAGGGGTGGCCGGGGAGCTGTTTTTT; CDR3aa: CASSPGVAGELFF
d_gene: TRBD2; abundance: NA; j_gene: TRBJ2-7; v_gene: TRBV6-1; CDR3nt: TGTGCCAGCAGTGAACTTCTTAGCGGGAGAACCTGG; CDR3aa: CASSELLSGRTW
d_gene: NA; abundance: NA; j_gene: TRBJ1-1; v_gene: TRBV10-3; CDR3nt: TGTGCCATCAGTGATCCCGCAGGGCGGAACACTGAAGCTTTCTTT; CDR3aa: CAISDPAGRNTEAFF